This T cell receptor beta chain stems from a study of blood T cell repertoires in COVID-19. Study-wide context: Samples of COVID-19 (acute and convalescent) were obtained from the United States, Italy and Spain. PBMCs, B-cell-depleted T cells, or T cells were the source of the cDNA or gDNA that made up the material.

On this clone itself: Compared with germline, one end of the junction differs, possibly owing to a read error.

The CDR3 length is 13 residues. Per the germline V gene, CDR1 is SGHVT and CDR2 is SQSDAQ. Original processing methods: Quantification of nucleated cells was approximated via reference gene primer amplification. Generated by immunoSEQ multiplex PCR, the TCRdb table keeps only in-frame clones and is missing some. The V and J calls and clone size are taken from that table; D and trimming were inferred from the DNA. Among around 24,000 clones listed, about 84% were seen once. Sequencing input: peripheral blood. The receptor comes from a human donor with active COVID-19. The donor label of this sample is uncertain. The V and J genes are TRBV7-4 and TRBJ2-7; 7 bases agree with TRBD1. CDR3 bases: TGTGCCAACAGCCCCGGGACAGTCTACGAGCAGTACTTC. Translating gives CANSPGTVYEQYF.